The clone carrying this T cell receptor (beta chain) was recorded many times. Its specificity is not known. This sample was included in a study of response to subunit inactivated influenza vaccine. The study, taken as a whole, reports: Each seasonal flu vaccination may recruit only limited new T cells, authors suggested.

Each CDR3 protein gets one entry after TCRdb re-called the RT-PCR reads with MiXCR. The data contain around 540,000 distinct CDR3 sequences, roughly 10% of them seen just once; the ten biggest clones take up 9.5% to 13%. The CDR3 runs 13 residues. Trimming left V 5 bases short and J 9 bases short, with 14 bases between. This clonotype originated in a man aged 50 to 59 who received an inactivated influenza vaccine. Specimen: PBMCs from blood, collected on the day of vaccination. The gene calls are TRBV12-3 or TRBV12-4 and TRBJ1-5, with TRBD1 as a possible D gene (6 bases). CDR3 bases: TGTGCCAGCAGTCCTCGCGAAGGGGGGCCCCAGCATTTT. Amino acid sequence: CASSPREGGPQHF.